These 14 T cell receptor beta chains came from one sample sequenced in a study of monozygotic twins with inflammatory bowel disease. TCRdb re-called the 5' RACE reads; one entry per CDR3 protein, DNA not given. The table lists fewer than 450,000 distinct CDR3 sequences. The sequenced sample consisted of blood. Source of these receptors: a human donor with ulcerative colitis or Crohn's disease, or a healthy co-twin of an affected twin (not recorded which).

This chain uses TRBV19 with TRBJ1-4. Germline lookup yields CDR1 LNHDA and CDR2 SQIVND (reference sequence). The CDR3 runs to 16 residues. The CDR3 is CASSIDTAATNEKLFF.

This chain links TRBV7-8 with TRBJ2-7; the D call of TRBD1 rests on TCRdb alone, since no DNA is present to check it. The germline V gene has CDR1 SGHVS and CDR2 FQNEAQ. The CDR3 is 18 residues long. This CDR3 reads CASSLAFLMSGGASVQYF.

This chain joins TRBV6-5 and TRBJ1-1; no DNA is available, so the TRBD1 call from TCRdb remains unchecked. Germline V gives CDR1 MNHEY, CDR2 SVGAGI. The CDR3 loop spans 15 amino acids. The CDR3 reads CASSYVWGLGTEAFF.

This rearrangement joins TRBV20-1 to TRBJ2-7; TCRdb outputs TRBD1, but without DNA this stays unchecked. From germline, CDR1 is DFQATT and CDR2 SNEGSKA (reference sequence). The CDR3 runs 13 residues. CDR3 region: CSASRGQGTAQYF.

This rearrangement joins TRBV4-1 to TRBJ1-3; TCRdb's D gene call, TRBD1, goes unchecked for lack of DNA. Per the germline V gene, CDR1 is MGHRA and CDR2 is YSYEKL. The CDR3 sequence is 16 residues long. This chain's CDR3 is CASSLAPGAAGNTIYF.

J is TRBJ1-6 and V is TRBV18. In germline, CDR1 is KGHSH, CDR2 LQKENI. The CDR3 is 16 residues long. This chain's CDR3 is CASSPQASLESGPLHF.

This chain's CDR3 is CASSFGVFSNQPQHF. The chain recombines TRBV7-2 with TRBJ1-5. Germline CDR1 SGHTA, CDR2 FQGNSA. The CDR3 spans 15 residues.

The V and J genes are TRBV7-9 and TRBJ1-5; without DNA, the TCRdb call of TRBD1 cannot be checked. The CDR3 loop spans 15 amino acids. Per the germline V gene, CDR1 is SEHNR and CDR2 is FQNEAQ (reference sequence). The CDR3: CASSPSGGYNQPQHF.

The rearrangement uses TRBV28 and TRBJ2-2; the D gene TCRdb calls, TRBD2, cannot be checked with no DNA. Germline CDR1 MDHEN, CDR2 SYDVKM. This CDR3 spans 18 amino acids. The CDR3 sequence is CASSFPQTLSSDTGELFF.

The CDR3 protein is CASSATLHGTNEKLFF. V usage is TRBV9 and J usage is TRBJ1-4. This CDR3 comprises 16 residues. Germline values: CDR1 SGDLS, CDR2 YYNGEE.

V usage is TRBV6-5 and J usage is TRBJ2-6. The CDR3 is 14 amino acids. Per germline, CDR1 MNHEY and CDR2 SVGAGI. The CDR3 spells CASSYDTGANVLTF.

The J gene is TRBJ2-5, the V gene TRBV29-1; TCRdb names TRBD1, which stays unverified in the absence of DNA. The CDR3 totals 14 residues. Germline lookup yields CDR1 SQVTM and CDR2 ANQGSEA. This CDR3 reads CSVDDVPGLETQYF.

The chain carries TRBV7-9 and TRBJ2-7; absent DNA, TCRdb's TRBD1 call cannot be checked. Per germline, CDR1 SEHNR and CDR2 FQNEAQ (reference sequence). The length of the CDR3 is 17 residues. The CDR3: CASSLSGSGGHAYEQYF.

This chain joins TRBV12-3 or TRBV12-4 and TRBJ1-2; TCRdb's assignment of TRBD1 cannot be checked, as there is no DNA. This CDR3 has 18 amino acids. The CDR3 loop is CASSSNLGNRQGNYGYTF.